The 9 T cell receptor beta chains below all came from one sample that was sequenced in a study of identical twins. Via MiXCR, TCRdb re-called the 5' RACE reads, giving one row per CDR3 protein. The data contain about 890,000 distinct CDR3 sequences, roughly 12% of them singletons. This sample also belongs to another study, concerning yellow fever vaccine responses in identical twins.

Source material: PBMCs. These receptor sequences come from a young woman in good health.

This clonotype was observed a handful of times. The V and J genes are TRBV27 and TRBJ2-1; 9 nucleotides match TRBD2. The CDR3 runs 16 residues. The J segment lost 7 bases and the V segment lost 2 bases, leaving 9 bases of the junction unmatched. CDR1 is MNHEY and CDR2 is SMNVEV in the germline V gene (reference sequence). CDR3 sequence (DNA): TGTGCCAGCAGTTTAGGCGGCGGGGGGGCGCAAAATGAGCAGTTCTTC. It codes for CASSLGGGGAQNEQFF.

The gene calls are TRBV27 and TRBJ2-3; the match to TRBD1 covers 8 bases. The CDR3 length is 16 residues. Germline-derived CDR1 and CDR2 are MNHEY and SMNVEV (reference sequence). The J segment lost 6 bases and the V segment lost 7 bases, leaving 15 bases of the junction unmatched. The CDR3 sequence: CASTRGGRGRPDTQYF. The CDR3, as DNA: TGTGCCAGCACCAGGGGCGGCAGGGGGCGCCCGGATACGCAGTATTTT.

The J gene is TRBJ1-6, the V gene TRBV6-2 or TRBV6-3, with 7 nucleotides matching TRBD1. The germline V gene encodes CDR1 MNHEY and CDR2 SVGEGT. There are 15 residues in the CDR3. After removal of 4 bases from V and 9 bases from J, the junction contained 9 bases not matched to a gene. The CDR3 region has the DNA TGTGCCAGCAGTTTGTACGGGACAGCAGGTTCACCCCTCCACTTT. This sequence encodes CASSLYGTAGSPLHF.

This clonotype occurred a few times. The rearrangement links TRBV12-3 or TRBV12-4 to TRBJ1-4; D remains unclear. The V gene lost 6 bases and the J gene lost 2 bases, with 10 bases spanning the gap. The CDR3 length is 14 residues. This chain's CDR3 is CASRLQITNEKLFF. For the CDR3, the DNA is TGTGCCAGCAGATTGCAGATCACTAATGAAAAACTGTTTTTT.

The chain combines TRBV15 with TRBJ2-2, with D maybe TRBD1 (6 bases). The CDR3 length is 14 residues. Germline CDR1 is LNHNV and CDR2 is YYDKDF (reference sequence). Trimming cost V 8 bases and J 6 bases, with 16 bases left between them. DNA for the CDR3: TGTGCCACCGGGGGCCCAGATCAAGCCGGGGAGCTGTTTTTT. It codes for CATGGPDQAGELFF. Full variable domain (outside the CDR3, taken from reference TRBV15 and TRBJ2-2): DAMVIQNPRYQVTQFGKPVTLSCSQTLNHNVMYWYQQKSSQAPKLLFHYYDKDFNNEADTPDNFQSRRPNTSFCFLDIRSPGLGDTAMYLCATGGPDQAGELFFGEGSRLTVL.

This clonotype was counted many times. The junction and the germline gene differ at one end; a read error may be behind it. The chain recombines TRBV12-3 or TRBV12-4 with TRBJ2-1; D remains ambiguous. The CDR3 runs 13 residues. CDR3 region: CASSLDLLNEQFF. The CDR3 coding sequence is TGTGCCAGCAGCTTAGACCTTTTGAATGAGCAGTTCTTC.

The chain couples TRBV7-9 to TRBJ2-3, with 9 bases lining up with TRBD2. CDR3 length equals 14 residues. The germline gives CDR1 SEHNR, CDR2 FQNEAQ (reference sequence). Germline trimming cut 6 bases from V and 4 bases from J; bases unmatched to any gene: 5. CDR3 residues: CASRVAGGPDTQYF. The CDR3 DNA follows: TGTGCCAGCAGGGTCGCGGGAGGGCCAGATACGCAGTATTTT.

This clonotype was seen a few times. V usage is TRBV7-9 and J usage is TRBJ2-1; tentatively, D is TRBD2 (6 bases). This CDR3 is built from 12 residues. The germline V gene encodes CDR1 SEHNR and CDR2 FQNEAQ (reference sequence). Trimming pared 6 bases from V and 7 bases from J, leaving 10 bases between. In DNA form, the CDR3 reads TGTGCCAGCAGGCATGCGGGGAATGAGCAGTTCTTC. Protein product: CASRHAGNEQFF.

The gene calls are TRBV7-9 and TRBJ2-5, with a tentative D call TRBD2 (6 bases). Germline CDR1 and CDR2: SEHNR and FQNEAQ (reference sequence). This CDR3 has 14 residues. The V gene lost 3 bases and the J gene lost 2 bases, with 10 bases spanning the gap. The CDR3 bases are TGTGCCAGCAGCTTCGGACTACCTCAAGAGACCCAGTACTTC. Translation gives CASSFGLPQETQYF.